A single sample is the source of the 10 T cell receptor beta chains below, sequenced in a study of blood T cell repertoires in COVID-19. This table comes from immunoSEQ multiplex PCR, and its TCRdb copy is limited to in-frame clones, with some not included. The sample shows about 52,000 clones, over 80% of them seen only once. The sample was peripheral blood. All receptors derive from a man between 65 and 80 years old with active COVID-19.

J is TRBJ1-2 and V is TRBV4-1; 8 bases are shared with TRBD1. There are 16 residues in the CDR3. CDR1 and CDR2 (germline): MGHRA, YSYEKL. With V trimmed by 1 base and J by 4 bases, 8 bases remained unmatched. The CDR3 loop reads CASSQVSTGATYGYTF. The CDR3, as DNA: TGCGCCAGCAGCCAAGTCTCGACAGGGGCAACCTATGGCTACACCTTC.

The CDR3 loop is CASSGDDRGRVGYTF. As DNA, the CDR3 is TGTGCCAGCTCCGGCGATGACAGGGGAAGAGTGGGCTACACCTTC. The chain is built from TRBV18 and TRBJ1-2; 8 bases agree with TRBD1. V lost 6 bases to trimming and J lost 8 bases; unmatched junction nucleotides: 14. The CDR3 totals 15 residues. Germline-derived CDR1 and CDR2 are KGHSH and LQKENI.

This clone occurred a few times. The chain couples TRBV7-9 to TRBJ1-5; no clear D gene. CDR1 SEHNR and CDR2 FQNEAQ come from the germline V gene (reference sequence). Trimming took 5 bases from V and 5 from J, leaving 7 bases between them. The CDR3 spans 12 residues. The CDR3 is CASSRGYQPQHF. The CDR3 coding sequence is TGTGCCAGCAGCCGAGGATATCAGCCCCAGCATTTT.

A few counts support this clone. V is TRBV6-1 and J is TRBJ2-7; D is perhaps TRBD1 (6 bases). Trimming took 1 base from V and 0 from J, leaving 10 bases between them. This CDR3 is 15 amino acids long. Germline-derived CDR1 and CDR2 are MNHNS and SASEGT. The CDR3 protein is CASSEEGQGSYEQYF. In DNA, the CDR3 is TGTGCCAGCAGTGAAGAGGGACAAGGCTCCTACGAGCAGTACTTC.

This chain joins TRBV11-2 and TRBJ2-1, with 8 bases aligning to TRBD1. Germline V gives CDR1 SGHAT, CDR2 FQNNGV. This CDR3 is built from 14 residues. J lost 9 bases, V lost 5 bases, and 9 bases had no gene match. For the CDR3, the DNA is TGTGCCAGCAGCCGAGGACAGGGCCGGGGTGAGCAGTTCTTC. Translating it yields CASSRGQGRGEQFF.

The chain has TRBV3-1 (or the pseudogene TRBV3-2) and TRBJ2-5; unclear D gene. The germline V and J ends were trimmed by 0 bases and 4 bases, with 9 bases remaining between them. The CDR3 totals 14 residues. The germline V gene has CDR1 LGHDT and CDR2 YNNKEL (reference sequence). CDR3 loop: CASSQDPPGETQYF. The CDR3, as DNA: TGTGCCAGCAGCCAAGATCCCCCAGGAGAGACCCAGTACTTC.

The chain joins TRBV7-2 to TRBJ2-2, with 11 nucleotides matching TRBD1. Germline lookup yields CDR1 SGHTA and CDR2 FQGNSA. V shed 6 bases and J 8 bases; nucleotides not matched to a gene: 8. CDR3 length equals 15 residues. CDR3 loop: CASSLWTGGTGELFF. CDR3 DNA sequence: TGTGCCAGCAGTTTGTGGACAGGGGGCACGGGGGAGCTGTTTTTT.

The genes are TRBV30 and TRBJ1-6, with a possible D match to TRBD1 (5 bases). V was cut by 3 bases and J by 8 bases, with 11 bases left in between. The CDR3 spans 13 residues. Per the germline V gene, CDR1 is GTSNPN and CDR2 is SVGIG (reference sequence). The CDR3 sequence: CAWSQGLDSPLHF. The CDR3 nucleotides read TGTGCCTGGAGCCAGGGACTCGATTCACCCCTCCACTTT.

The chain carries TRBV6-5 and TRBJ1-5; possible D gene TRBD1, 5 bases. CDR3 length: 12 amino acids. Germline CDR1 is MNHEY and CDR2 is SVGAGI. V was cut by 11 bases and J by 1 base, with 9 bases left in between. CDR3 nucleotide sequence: TGTGCCGGTAGACAGAGCAATCAGCCCCAGCATTTT. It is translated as CAGRQSNQPQHF.

The CDR3 is CASSLDRPGDQYYGYTF. The CDR3, as DNA: TGCGCCAGCAGCTTGGACCGACCGGGGGATCAATACTATGGCTACACCTTC. The gene calls are TRBV5-1 and TRBJ1-2, with D possibly TRBD1 on 5 matching bases. The germline V gene has CDR1 SGHRS and CDR2 YFSETQ. The CDR3 runs to 17 residues. The V and J ends lost 0 bases and 3 bases respectively, with 18 bases between them.